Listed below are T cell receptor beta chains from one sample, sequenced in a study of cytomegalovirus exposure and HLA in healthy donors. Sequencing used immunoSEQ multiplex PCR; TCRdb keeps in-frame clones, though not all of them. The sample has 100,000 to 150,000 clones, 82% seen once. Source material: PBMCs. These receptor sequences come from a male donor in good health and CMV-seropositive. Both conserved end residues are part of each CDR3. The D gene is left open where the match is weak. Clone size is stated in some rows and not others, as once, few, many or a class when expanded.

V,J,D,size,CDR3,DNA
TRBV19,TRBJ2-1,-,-,CASSILQGVDEQFF,TGTGCCAGTAGTATCCTTCAGGGTGTAGATGAGCAGTTCTTC
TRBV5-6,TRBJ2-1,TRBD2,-,CASSFTGTSLNEQFF,TGTGCCAGCAGCTTCACCGGGACTAGCCTCAATGAGCAGTTCTTC
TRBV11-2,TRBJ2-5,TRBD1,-,CASAKTGSRETQYF,TGTGCCAGCGCTAAGACAGGGAGTAGGGAGACCCAGTACTTC
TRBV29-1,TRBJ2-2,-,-,CSAYRNTGELFF,TGCAGCGCTTACAGGAACACCGGGGAGCTGTTTTTT
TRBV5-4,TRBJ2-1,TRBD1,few,CASSPTGKSNEQFF,TGTGCCAGCAGCCCGACAGGGAAATCCAATGAGCAGTTCTTC
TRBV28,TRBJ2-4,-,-,CASSQRQGTKNIQYF,TGTGCCAGCAGTCAACGTCAGGGGACCAAAAACATTCAGTACTTC
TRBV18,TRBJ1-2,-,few,CASSTRTANYGYTF,TGTGCCAGCTCCACCAGGACAGCTAACTATGGCTACACCTTC
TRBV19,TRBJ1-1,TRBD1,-,CASQLQGATEAFF,TGTGCCAGTCAACTACAGGGGGCCACTGAAGCTTTCTTT
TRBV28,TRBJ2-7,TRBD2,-,CVLYSGLPLYEQYF,TGTGTCCTGTATAGCGGGTTGCCCCTCTACGAGCAGTACTTC
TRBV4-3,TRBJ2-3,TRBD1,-,CASSQGQGRTDTQYF,TGCGCCAGCAGCCAAGGACAGGGGCGCACAGATACGCAGTATTTT
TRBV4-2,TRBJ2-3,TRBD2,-,CASSRPPQRAGGPDTQYF,TGTGCCAGCAGCCGCCCCCCCCAGAGGGCGGGGGGCCCAGATACGCAGTATTTT
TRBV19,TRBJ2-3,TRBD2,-,CASASSGNTDTQYF,TGTGCCTCGGCGTCTAGCGGAAACACAGATACGCAGTATTTT
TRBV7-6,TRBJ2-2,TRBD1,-,CASSFAQGAGELFF,TGTGCCAGCAGCTTTGCCCAGGGGGCCGGGGAGCTGTTTTTT
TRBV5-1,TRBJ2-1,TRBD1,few,CASSQGQGAGNEQFF,TGCGCCAGCAGCCAGGGACAGGGGGCCGGGAATGAGCAGTTCTTC
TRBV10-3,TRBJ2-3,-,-,CAIAGAPDTQYF,TGTGCCATCGCAGGGGCCCCAGATACGCAGTATTTT
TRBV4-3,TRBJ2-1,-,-,CASSQDRAGYNEQFF,TGCGCCAGCAGCCAAGATAGAGCGGGTTACAATGAGCAGTTCTTC
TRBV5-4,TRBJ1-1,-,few,CASSLARQGEAFF,TGTGCCAGCAGCTTGGCCCGCCAGGGGGAAGCTTTCTTT
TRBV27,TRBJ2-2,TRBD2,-,CASSLIASGISTGELFF,TGTGCCAGCAGTTTAATAGCTAGCGGGATTAGCACCGGGGAGCTGTTTTTT
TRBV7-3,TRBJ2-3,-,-,CASSFVRLEVRDTQYF,TGTGCCAGCAGCTTCGTGAGACTAGAAGTGAGAGATACGCAGTATTTT
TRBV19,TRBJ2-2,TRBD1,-,CASSIRDRGFTGELFF,TGTGCCAGTAGTATCCGGGACAGGGGGTTCACCGGGGAGCTGTTTTTT
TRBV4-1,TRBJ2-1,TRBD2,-,CASSQRGLAGAYNEQFF,TGCGCCAGCAGCCAACGGGGACTAGCGGGAGCCTACAATGAGCAGTTCTTC
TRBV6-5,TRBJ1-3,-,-,CASRPPGADTIYF,TGTGCCAGCAGGCCCCCCGGTGCGGACACCATATATTTT
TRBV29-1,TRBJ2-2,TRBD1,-,CSVVPGQNIGADTGELFF,TGCAGCGTCGTTCCGGGACAGAATATCGGGGCAGACACCGGGGAGCTGTTTTTT
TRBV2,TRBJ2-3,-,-,CADEGLTDTQYF,TGTGCCGACGAGGGACTGACAGATACGCAGTATTTT
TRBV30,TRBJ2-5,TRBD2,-,CAWTHSGRSGETQYF,TGTGCCTGGACCCATAGCGGGAGATCGGGAGAGACCCAGTACTTC
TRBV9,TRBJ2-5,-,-,CASIPPATSNRKTQYF,TGTGCCAGCATCCCCCCCGCGACTAGTAACCGGAAGACCCAGTACTTC
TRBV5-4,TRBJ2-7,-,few,CASSLAGILYEQYF,TGTGCCAGCAGCTTGGCCGGGATTCTCTACGAGCAGTACTTC
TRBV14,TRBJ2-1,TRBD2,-,CASTVGGSKYNEQFF,TGTGCCAGCACGGTGGGAGGGAGCAAGTACAATGAGCAGTTCTTC
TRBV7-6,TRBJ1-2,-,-,CASSLKSYGGENYGYTF,TGTGCCAGCAGCTTAAAGTCGTACGGCGGTGAGAACTATGGCTACACCTTC
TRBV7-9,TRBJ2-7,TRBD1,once,CSSSLGRDRSYEQYF,TGTTCCAGCAGCTTAGGCCGGGACAGATCTTACGAGCAGTACTTC
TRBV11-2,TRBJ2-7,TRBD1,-,CASSLAGQGGYEQYF,TGTGCCAGCAGCTTAGCGGGACAGGGCGGGTACGAGCAGTACTTC
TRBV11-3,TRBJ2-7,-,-,CASSFSGLAGEQYF,TGTGCCAGCAGCTTTTCTGGGCTAGCCGGCGAGCAGTACTTC
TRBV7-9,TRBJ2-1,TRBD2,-,CASSLKREIDNEQFF,TGTGCCAGCAGCTTAAAGCGGGAGATAGACAATGAGCAGTTCTTC
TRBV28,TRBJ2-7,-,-,CASSFGLADQDEQYF,TGTGCCAGCAGTTTCGGGTTGGCCGACCAAGACGAGCAGTACTTC